This entry features one TCR beta chain sequence. This clone's antigen is unknown. Base-call qualities are not available, and no considerably larger clone is one nucleotide away. V is cut by 7 bases and J by 1 base, and the space between the germline ends is 8 bases. From the cysteine up to the phenylalanine, the CDR3 has a length of 13 residues. Of all the DNA, just the CDR3 is kept, 39 bases in frame from base 1. CDR1 and CDR2 were assigned from the germline V gene as MNHEY and SVGAGI. These data come from a study of blood T cell repertoires in COVID-19 (dated by TCRdb to the early 2020s). Study-wide context: The collaborator samples originated in the United States, Italy and Spain and spanned the acute and convalescent phases of COVID-19. Nearly every sample came with metadata listing a de-identified subject ID, COVID-19 status, age in years and sex. Samples were obtained from the ongoing ImmuneRACE study (first 160 participants) and from 1,254 subjects provided by 6 global collaborators. Subjects who had been exposed to COVID-19, were actively infected with it, or had recovered from it provided the deeply sampled blood TCRbeta repertoires that made up the dataset. The prospective study material was composed of cDNA or gDNA derived from T cells, B-cell-depleted T cells, or PBMCs. Where available, HLA class I and class II types were taken from metadata supplied by the sample provider and were not determined by assay-based typing. A freely available public database, intended as a resource for researchers studying the immune response to SARS-CoV-2, is where the repertoires were released.

Whole blood was collected in K2EDTA tubes by collaborating institutions according to the institutions' own protocols. For TCRbeta analysis, collaborators shipped samples in one of three forms: frozen whole blood, isolated PBMCs, or DNA extracted from either of those sample types. What the study reported, not specific to this receptor: The quantity of clinical and demographic metadata differed by source and by participant and was supplied without curation.

TCRbeta CDR3 regions were amplified from genomic DNA by means of the immunoSEQ Assay, a bias-controlled multiplex PCR. Processing in the source paper ran as follows. The number of nucleated cells in each sample was estimated by amplification of reference gene primers within the assay. Sequence reads were collapsed and filtered to measure the absolute abundance of every unique TCRbeta CDR3 rearrangement. Productive Simpson clonality was computed per sample as the square root of Simpson's diversity index over productive rearrangements. Entries here come from immuneACCESS through TCRdb and include only in-frame sequences with V and J called. Some clones fail to appear in such tables; in the studies checked, an unresolved V gene covers under half of the shortfall, and the cause of the remainder is unknown. The V and J calls and clone size are taken from that table; D and trimming were inferred from the DNA. Counted in this sample were about 100,000 clones; around 90% of them appeared once. Approximately 15% of the sample rests with the top ten.

Sequencing was carried out using peripheral blood. The receptor's source is a middle-aged man with acute or convalescent COVID-19. The V gene is TRBV6-5 and the J gene is TRBJ2-4; perhaps TRBD1 is the D gene, with 5 bases matching. The DNA sequence is TGTGCCAGCAAGGGGCTGGCCAAAAACATTCAGTACTTC. Its product reads: CASKGLAKNIQYF.